The entry that follows covers one T cell receptor (beta chain) sequence. Trimming left V 5 bases short and J 1 base short, with 11 bases between. The CDR3 loop spans 14 amino acids. In germline, CDR1 is LNHDA, CDR2 SQIVND (reference sequence). Some clones are missing from TCRdb's copy, which holds only in-frame ones; the method was immunoSEQ multiplex PCR. The table records approximately 500,000 clones, 70% to 90% of them present only once. These data originate in a study of blood T cell repertoires in COVID-19. Study summary: Whether acute or convalescent, the COVID-19 samples came from the United States, Italy and Spain. T cells, B-cell-depleted T cells, or PBMCs provided the cDNA or gDNA that served as material.

This clonotype was obtained from a woman aged 45-60 years with COVID-19, enrolled during active disease. This rearrangement joins TRBV19 to TRBJ1-1; D gene uncertain. The specimen sequenced was peripheral blood. The CDR3 DNA reads TGTGCCAGTAGTCAGAGACGGGAGAACACTGAAGCTTTCTTT. This sequence encodes CASSQRRENTEAFF.